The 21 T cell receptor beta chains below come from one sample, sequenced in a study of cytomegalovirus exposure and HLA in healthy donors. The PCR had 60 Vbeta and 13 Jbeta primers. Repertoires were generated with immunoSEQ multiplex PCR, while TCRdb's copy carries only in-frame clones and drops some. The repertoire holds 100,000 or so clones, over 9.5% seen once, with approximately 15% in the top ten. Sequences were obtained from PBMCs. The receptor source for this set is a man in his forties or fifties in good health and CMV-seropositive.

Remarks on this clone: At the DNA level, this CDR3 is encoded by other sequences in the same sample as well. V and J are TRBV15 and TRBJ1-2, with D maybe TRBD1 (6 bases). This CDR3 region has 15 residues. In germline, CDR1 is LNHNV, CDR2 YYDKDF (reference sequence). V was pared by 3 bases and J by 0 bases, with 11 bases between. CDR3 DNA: TGTGCCACCAGCAGGGGGGGGCAGTCTAACTATGGCTACACCTTC. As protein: CATSRGGQSNYGYTF.

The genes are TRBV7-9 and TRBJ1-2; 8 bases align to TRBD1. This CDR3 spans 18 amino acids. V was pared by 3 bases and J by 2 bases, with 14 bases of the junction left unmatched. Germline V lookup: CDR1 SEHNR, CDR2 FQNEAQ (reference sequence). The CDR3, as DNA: TGTGCCAGCAGCTTGGATGTTGTCTGGACAGGGAGGAACTATGGCTACACCTTC. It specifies CASSLDVVWTGRNYGYTF.

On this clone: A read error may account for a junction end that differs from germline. The CDR3 here is CAWSVRGSQGGYPF. The CDR3 DNA is TGTGCCTGGAGTGTAAGGGGATCTCAAGGGGGCTACCCCTTC. V is TRBV30 and J is TRBJ1-2; 7 bases are shared with TRBD1. Germline loops: CDR1 GTSNPN, CDR2 SVGIG (reference sequence). The CDR3 has 14 residues.

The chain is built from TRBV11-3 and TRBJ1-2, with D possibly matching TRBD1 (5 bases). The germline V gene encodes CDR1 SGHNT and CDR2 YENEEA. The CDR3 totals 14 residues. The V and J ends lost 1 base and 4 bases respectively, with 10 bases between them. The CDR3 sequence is CASSLVGVIYGYTF. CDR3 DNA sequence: TGTGCCAGCAGCTTAGTAGGGGTGATCTATGGCTACACCTTC.

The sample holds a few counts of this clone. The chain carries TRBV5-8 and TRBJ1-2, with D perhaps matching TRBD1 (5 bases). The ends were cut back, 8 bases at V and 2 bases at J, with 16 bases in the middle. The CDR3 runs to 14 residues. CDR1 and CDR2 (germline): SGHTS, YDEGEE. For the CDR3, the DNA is TGTGCCAGTCCCTCGCGCGGGACCAACTATGGCTACACCTTC. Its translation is CASPSRGTNYGYTF.

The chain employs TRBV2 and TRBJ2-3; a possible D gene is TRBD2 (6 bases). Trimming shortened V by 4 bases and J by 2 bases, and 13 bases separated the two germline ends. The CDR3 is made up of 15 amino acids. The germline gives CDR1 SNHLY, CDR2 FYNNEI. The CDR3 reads CASSGTRGITDTQYF. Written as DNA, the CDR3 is TGTGCCAGCAGTGGTACGCGGGGAATCACAGATACGCAGTATTTT.

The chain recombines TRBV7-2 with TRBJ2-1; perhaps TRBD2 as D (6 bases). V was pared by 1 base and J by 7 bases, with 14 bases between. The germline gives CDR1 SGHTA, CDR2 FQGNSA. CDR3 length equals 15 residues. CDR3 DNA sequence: TGTGCCAGCAGCTTAGAGGCTAGCGTCATTAATGAGCAGTTCTTC. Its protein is CASSLEASVINEQFF. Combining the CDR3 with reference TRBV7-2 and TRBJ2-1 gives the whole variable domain GAGVSQSPSNKVTEKGKDVELRCDPISGHTALYWYRQSLGQGLEFLIYFQGNSAPDKSGLPSDRFSAERTGGSVSTLTIQRTQQEDSAVYLCASSLEASVINEQFFGPGTRLTVL.

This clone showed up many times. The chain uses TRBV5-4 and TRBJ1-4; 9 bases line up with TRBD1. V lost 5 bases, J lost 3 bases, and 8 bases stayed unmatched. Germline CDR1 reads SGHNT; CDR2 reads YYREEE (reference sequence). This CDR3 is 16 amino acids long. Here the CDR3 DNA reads TGTGCCAGCAGTTTTACAGGGGGCGCAGCTAATGAAAAACTGTTTTTT. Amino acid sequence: CASSFTGGAANEKLFF.

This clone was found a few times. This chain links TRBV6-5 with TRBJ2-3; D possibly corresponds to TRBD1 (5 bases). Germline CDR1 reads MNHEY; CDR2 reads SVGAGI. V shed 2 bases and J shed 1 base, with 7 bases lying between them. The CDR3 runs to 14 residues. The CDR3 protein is CASSYVRGTDTQYF. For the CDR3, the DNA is TGTGCCAGCAGTTACGTCAGGGGCACAGATACGCAGTATTTT.

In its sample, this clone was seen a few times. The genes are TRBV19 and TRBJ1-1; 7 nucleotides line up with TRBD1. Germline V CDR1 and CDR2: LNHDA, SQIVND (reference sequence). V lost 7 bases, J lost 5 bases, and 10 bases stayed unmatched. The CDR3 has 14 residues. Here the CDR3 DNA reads TGTGCCAGTACCCTCCAGGGGGGAAGGACTGAAGCTTTCTTT. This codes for CASTLQGGRTEAFF.

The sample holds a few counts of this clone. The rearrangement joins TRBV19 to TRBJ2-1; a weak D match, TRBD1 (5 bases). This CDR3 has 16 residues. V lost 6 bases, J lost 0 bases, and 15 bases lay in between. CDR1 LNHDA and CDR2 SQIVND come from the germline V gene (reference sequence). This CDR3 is CASSRASPPSYNEQFF. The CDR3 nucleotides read TGTGCCAGTAGCAGGGCAAGTCCACCCTCCTACAATGAGCAGTTCTTC.

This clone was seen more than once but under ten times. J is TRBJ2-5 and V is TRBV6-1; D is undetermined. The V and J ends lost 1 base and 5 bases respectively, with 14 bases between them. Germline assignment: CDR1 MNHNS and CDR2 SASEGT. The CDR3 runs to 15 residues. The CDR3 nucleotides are TGTGCCAGCAGTGAAGGGGCAGTTCCTTTGGAGACCCAGTACTTC. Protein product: CASSEGAVPLETQYF.

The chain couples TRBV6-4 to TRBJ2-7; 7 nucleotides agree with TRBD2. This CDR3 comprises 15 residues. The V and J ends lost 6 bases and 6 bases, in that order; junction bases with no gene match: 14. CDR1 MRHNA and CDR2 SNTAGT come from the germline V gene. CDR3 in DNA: TGTGCCAGCAGGCCCTTTTGTGGGAGGGCCTTCGAGCAGTACTTC. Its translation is CASRPFCGRAFEQYF.

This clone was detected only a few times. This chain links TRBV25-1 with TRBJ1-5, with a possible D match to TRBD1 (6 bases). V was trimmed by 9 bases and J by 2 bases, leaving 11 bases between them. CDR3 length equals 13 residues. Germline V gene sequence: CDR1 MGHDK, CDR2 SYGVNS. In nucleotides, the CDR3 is TGTGCCAGTAGAGGGGGGGGCAATCAGCCCCAGCATTTT. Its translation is CASRGGGNQPQHF.

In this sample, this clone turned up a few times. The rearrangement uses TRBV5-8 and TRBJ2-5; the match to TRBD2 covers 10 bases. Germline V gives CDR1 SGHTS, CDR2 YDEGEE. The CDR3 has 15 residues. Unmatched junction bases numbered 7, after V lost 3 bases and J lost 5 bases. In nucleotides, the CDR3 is TGTGCCAGCAGCTCGGGACTAGCGATATGGGAGACCCAGTACTTC. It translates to CASSSGLAIWETQYF.

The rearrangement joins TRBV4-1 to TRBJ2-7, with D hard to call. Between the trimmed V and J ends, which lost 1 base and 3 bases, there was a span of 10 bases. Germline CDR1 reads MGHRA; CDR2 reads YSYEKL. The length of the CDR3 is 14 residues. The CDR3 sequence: CASSQAGSFYEQYF. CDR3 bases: TGCGCCAGCAGCCAAGCTGGCAGTTTCTACGAGCAGTACTTC.

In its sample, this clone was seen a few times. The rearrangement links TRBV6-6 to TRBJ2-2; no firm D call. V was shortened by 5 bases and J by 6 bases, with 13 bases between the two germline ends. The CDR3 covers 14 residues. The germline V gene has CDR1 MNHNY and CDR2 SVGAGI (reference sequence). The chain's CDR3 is CASSRPGAAGELFF. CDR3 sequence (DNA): TGTGCCAGCAGTCGCCCCGGCGCGGCCGGGGAGCTGTTTTTT.

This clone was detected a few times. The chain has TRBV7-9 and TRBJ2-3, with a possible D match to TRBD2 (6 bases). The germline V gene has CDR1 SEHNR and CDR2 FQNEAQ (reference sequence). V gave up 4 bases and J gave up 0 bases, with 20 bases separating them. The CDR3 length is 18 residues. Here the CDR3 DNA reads TGTGCCAGCAGCTCGCCCACTAGGAGAGGAGGGAGCACAGATACGCAGTATTTT. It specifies CASSSPTRRGGSTDTQYF.

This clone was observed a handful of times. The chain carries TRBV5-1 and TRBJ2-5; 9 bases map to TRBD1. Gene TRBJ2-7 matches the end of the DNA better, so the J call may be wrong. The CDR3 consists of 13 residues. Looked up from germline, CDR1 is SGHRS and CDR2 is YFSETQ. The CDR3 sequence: CASRPGQGPEQYF. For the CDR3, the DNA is TGCGCCAGCAGGCCGGGACAGGGTCCCGAGCAGTACTTC.

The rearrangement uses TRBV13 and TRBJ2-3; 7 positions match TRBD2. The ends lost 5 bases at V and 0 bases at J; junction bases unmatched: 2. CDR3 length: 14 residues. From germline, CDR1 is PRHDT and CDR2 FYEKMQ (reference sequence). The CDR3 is CASSGSGSTDTQYF. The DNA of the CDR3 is TGTGCCAGCAGCGGTAGCGGGAGCACAGATACGCAGTATTTT.

The CDR3 is CASSLVSGQALYEQYF. CDR3 DNA: TGTGCCAGCAGCTTAGTCTCCGGACAGGCCCTTTACGAGCAGTACTTC. V gene TRBV7-2 combines with J gene TRBJ2-7, with TRBD1 matching over 7 bases. J gave up 4 bases and V 1 base, and 10 bases lay outside the gene matches. The CDR3 extends over 16 amino acids. Germline loops: CDR1 SGHTA, CDR2 FQGNSA. Full variable domain (missing parts from reference TRBV7-2 and TRBJ2-7): GAGVSQSPSNKVTEKGKDVELRCDPISGHTALYWYRQSLGQGLEFLIYFQGNSAPDKSGLPSDRFSAERTGGSVSTLTIQRTQQEDSAVYLCASSLVSGQALYEQYFGPGTRLTVT.